This TCR beta chain is from a study of lymphopenia after photon versus proton radiotherapy. General study findings and limits: Authors raise, but do not show, better survival with proton therapy. Oligoclonal CD8+ Temra expansion after nadir drove photon patients' diversity drop. In patients who died, overall survival fell as post-nadir TCR diversity dropped more. Relative stability marked proton patients; photon patients lost diversity and naive cells.

This table comes from immunoSEQ multiplex PCR, and its TCRdb copy is limited to in-frame clones, with some not included. The sample records 65,000 or so clones, 87% being singletons. This CDR3 region has 16 residues. Germline CDR1 and CDR2: MGHRA and YSYEKL. Losses at the gene ends were 0 bases for V and 13 bases for J; bases not matched to a gene: 15. Regarding this clone: What it binds is unknown.

The specimen was peripheral blood, collected from a patient treated with proton-based radiotherapy. This chain joins TRBV4-1 and TRBJ2-1; 7 bases map to TRBD1. The receptor was derived from a man older than 75 with esophageal cancer. The CDR3 DNA reads as TGCGCCAGCAGCCAAGAAGACAGGGCGTGGAATAACGGTCAGTTCTTC. As protein: CASSQEDRAWNNGQFF.